This is a list of T cell receptor beta chains from one sample in a study of cytomegalovirus exposure and HLA in healthy donors. Produced via immunoSEQ multiplex PCR; TCRdb's table is partial and in-frame only. The data show approximately 100,000 clones, around a tenth seen once. Sequenced input: PBMCs. The receptors come from a man aged 50-60 years in good health and CMV-seropositive. Both conserved end residues are part of each CDR3. Fields, in order: CDR3 protein, CDR3 length, D gene, clone size, V gene. A D gene is named only where the DNA matches it firmly. Size values are once, few and many counts, or a class for expanded clones, and some rows have none.

CDR3aa: CASSPGLVSDTQYF
len: 14
d_gene: TRBD2
abundance: .
v_gene: TRBV28

CDR3aa: CASSEGVAGGGTQYF
len: 15
d_gene: TRBD2
abundance: .
v_gene: TRBV10-2

CDR3aa: CASSVSSTDTQYF
len: 13
d_gene: .
abundance: once
v_gene: TRBV7-7

CDR3aa: CASSYEGEDEQYF
len: 13
d_gene: .
abundance: few
v_gene: TRBV11-2

CDR3aa: CASSRGTADNYGYTF
len: 15
d_gene: TRBD1
abundance: .
v_gene: TRBV4-1

CDR3aa: CASSLGDRLTNTEAFF
len: 16
d_gene: TRBD1
abundance: few
v_gene: TRBV5-1

CDR3aa: CASSRGGHYEQYF
len: 13
d_gene: .
abundance: .
v_gene: TRBV27

CDR3aa: CASSLTSGGSNEQFF
len: 15
d_gene: TRBD2
abundance: .
v_gene: TRBV7-2

CDR3aa: CAWSWGNRETYEQYF
len: 15
d_gene: .
abundance: few
v_gene: TRBV30

CDR3aa: CASSYSTGSGQETQYF
len: 16
d_gene: .
abundance: .
v_gene: TRBV6-5

CDR3aa: CSGGTSGKGEQFF
len: 13
d_gene: TRBD2
abundance: .
v_gene: TRBV29-1

CDR3aa: CASREGTEYGYTF
len: 13
d_gene: .
abundance: few
v_gene: TRBV28

CDR3aa: CASSRGLAGDEQFF
len: 14
d_gene: TRBD2
abundance: .
v_gene: TRBV5-8

CDR3aa: CAISESSVSGNTIYF
len: 15
d_gene: .
abundance: many
v_gene: TRBV10-3

CDR3aa: CASTNGGQGERPYEQYF
len: 17
d_gene: TRBD1
abundance: .
v_gene: TRBV27

CDR3aa: CASNRGLGETQYF
len: 13
d_gene: TRBD1
abundance: few
v_gene: TRBV28

CDR3aa: CASSSNLGELFF
len: 12
d_gene: .
abundance: .
v_gene: TRBV27

CDR3aa: CASSLIYGTVNTGELFF
len: 17
d_gene: TRBD1
abundance: .
v_gene: TRBV11-2

CDR3aa: CASSYSAGQGTEAFF
len: 15
d_gene: TRBD1
abundance: .
v_gene: TRBV6-6

CDR3aa: CASSAKYEQYF
len: 11
d_gene: .
abundance: few
v_gene: TRBV5-6

CDR3aa: CASRNRATYEQYF
len: 13
d_gene: .
abundance: .
v_gene: TRBV19

CDR3aa: CASAAGVPANTGELFF
len: 16
d_gene: TRBD2
abundance: .
v_gene: TRBV7-2

CDR3aa: CASSLELTGKFTYYEQYF
len: 18
d_gene: .
abundance: .
v_gene: TRBV7-8

CDR3aa: CASRNPQGSTEAFF
len: 14
d_gene: .
abundance: few
v_gene: TRBV28

CDR3aa: CASSFDDRGAEAFF
len: 14
d_gene: TRBD1
abundance: .
v_gene: TRBV6-5

CDR3aa: CASSSGTGMNTEAFF
len: 15
d_gene: TRBD1
abundance: .
v_gene: TRBV5-1

CDR3aa: CAWTPSGRDYNEQFF
len: 15
d_gene: TRBD2
abundance: .
v_gene: TRBV30

CDR3aa: CASSYSSGSSTGELFF
len: 16
d_gene: .
abundance: few
v_gene: TRBV6-6

CDR3aa: CASSYGTGNTEAFF
len: 14
d_gene: TRBD1
abundance: .
v_gene: TRBV6-5

CDR3aa: CATSRLTSRGQETQYF
len: 16
d_gene: .
abundance: few
v_gene: TRBV15

CDR3aa: CASSSMKLAETQYF
len: 14
d_gene: .
abundance: .
v_gene: TRBV5-6

CDR3aa: CASSSNSNQPQHF
len: 13
d_gene: .
abundance: few
v_gene: TRBV6-5

CDR3aa: CASSQDGGGVETQYF
len: 15
d_gene: .
abundance: .
v_gene: TRBV4-2

CDR3aa: CAISDPTGRGSGNIYNEQFF
len: 20
d_gene: .
abundance: .
v_gene: TRBV10-3

CDR3aa: CASSLVGTGGDEQYF
len: 15
d_gene: TRBD1
abundance: .
v_gene: TRBV28

CDR3aa: CASSLSPGTGGLYTDTQYF
len: 19
d_gene: TRBD1
abundance: .
v_gene: TRBV9

CDR3aa: CASRPVFEGEQFF
len: 13
d_gene: .
abundance: .
v_gene: TRBV10-2

CDR3aa: CASSLVVSGTQYF
len: 13
d_gene: .
abundance: few
v_gene: TRBV7-9

CDR3aa: CASSLSGSGNTEAFF
len: 15
d_gene: .
abundance: .
v_gene: TRBV28

CDR3aa: CASSPTGESYGYTF
len: 14
d_gene: TRBD1
abundance: .
v_gene: TRBV7-8

CDR3aa: CATSLYPGGKASTAYEQYF
len: 19
d_gene: .
abundance: few
v_gene: TRBV15

CDR3aa: CSGGGTGYSNEQFF
len: 14
d_gene: TRBD1
abundance: few
v_gene: TRBV29-1

CDR3aa: CASSPGPGGVYAGPEQYF
len: 18
d_gene: .
abundance: .
v_gene: TRBV5-1

CDR3aa: CASSRRENRGEQYF
len: 14
d_gene: .
abundance: .
v_gene: TRBV7-8

CDR3aa: CASSYTTGTGWGETQYF
len: 17
d_gene: TRBD1
abundance: few
v_gene: TRBV5-1

CDR3aa: CASRTRDRPMLNQYF
len: 15
d_gene: TRBD1
abundance: few
v_gene: TRBV28

CDR3aa: CASSENQNSGNTIYF
len: 15
d_gene: .
abundance: .
v_gene: TRBV6-1

CDR3aa: CSVELAGSNDEQFF
len: 14
d_gene: TRBD2
abundance: few
v_gene: TRBV29-1